Listed below are T cell receptor beta chains from one sample, sequenced in a study of cytomegalovirus exposure and HLA in healthy donors. Sequencing used immunoSEQ multiplex PCR; TCRdb keeps in-frame clones, though not all of them. The table includes roughly 43,000 clones, about 60% detected once. Sequencing was carried out using PBMCs. The receptors come from a human donor in good health. Both conserved end residues are part of each CDR3. The D gene is left open where the match is weak. Size is stated for part of the rows, as once, few or many counts, or as a class when the clone is expanded.

j_call v_call clone_size d_call cdr3_nt cdr3_aa
TRBJ2-1 TRBV4-1 . . TGCGCCAGCAGCCAAGTCGGTGGCAGGGGTCCGAACAATGAGCAGTTCTTC CASSQVGGRGPNNEQFF
TRBJ1-5 TRBV5-6 . . TGTGCCAGCAGCACCGACGGCGGGAATAGCAATCAGCCCCAGCATTTT CASSTDGGNSNQPQHF
TRBJ2-7 TRBV6-6 . TRBD1 TGTGCCAGCAGTCTACCGACAGGGGGCTACGAGCAGTACTTC CASSLPTGGYEQYF
TRBJ1-5 TRBV28 . TRBD1 TGTGCCAGCAGAAGGGACAGGGCCTCATTCAATCAGCCCCAGCATTTT CASRRDRASFNQPQHF
TRBJ2-5 TRBV4-1 . . TGCGCCAGCAGCCGACAGGCGCTTGAGACCCAGTACTTC CASSRQALETQYF
TRBJ2-3 TRBV18 few . TGTGCCAGCTCATCCCGATTAGACACAGATACGCAGTATTTT CASSSRLDTDTQYF
TRBJ1-2 TRBV5-1 few . TGCGCCAGCAGCTTAGCTACTAACTATGGCTACACCTTC CASSLATNYGYTF
TRBJ2-7 TRBV5-4 . . TGTGCCAGCAGCTTGGCCGTGAGCTCCTACGAGCAGTACTTC CASSLAVSSYEQYF
TRBJ1-2 TRBV5-1 . TRBD1 TGCGCCAGCAGCTTATGGACAGGGTTGGACTATGGCTACACCTTC CASSLWTGLDYGYTF
TRBJ2-1 TRBV9 . TRBD2 TGTGCCAGCAGCGTCGCTGGGGGGGGTCCCTACAATGAGCAGTTCTTC CASSVAGGGPYNEQFF
TRBJ1-1 TRBV7-9 . . TGTGCCAGCAGCTTAGGAACCGGGAGTATGAACACTGAAGCTTTCTTT CASSLGTGSMNTEAFF
TRBJ2-5 TRBV11-2 . . TGTGCCAGCAGCTTAGGGGGGAGCGGGCCTCAGACCCAGTACTTC CASSLGGSGPQTQYF
TRBJ2-7 TRBV7-2 once TRBD2 TGTGCCAGCAGCTTAGCGGGGACTAGCGGGGGCTACGAGCAGTACTTC CASSLAGTSGGYEQYF
TRBJ1-4 TRBV10-1 once . TGCGCCAGCAGTTCCCCCTTCGGGGGATGTCATGAAAAACTGTTTTTT CASSSPFGGCHEKLFF
TRBJ1-1 TRBV27 . TRBD1 TGTGCCAGCAGTGGGACGACAGGGTTGACTGAAGCTTTCTTT CASSGTTGLTEAFF
TRBJ2-7 TRBV2 . TRBD2 TGTGCCAGCAGAATTAGCGGGGCGTCCTACGAGCAGTACTTC CASRISGASYEQYF
TRBJ1-2 TRBV30 few . TGTGCCTGGAGTCCGGCGGACTATGGCTACACCTTC CAWSPADYGYTF
TRBJ2-1 TRBV30 . . TGTGCCTGGAGTCCCCAAACTCGGACATTCCTCATCAATGAGCAGTTCTTC CAWSPQTRTFLINEQFF
TRBJ1-1 TRBV28 . TRBD1 TGTGCCAGCCAGGGGGCCACTGAAGCTTTCTTT CASQGATEAFF
TRBJ1-2 TRBV7-9 . . TGTGCCAGCAGCTTAGTAAGAGGGGGCTATGGCTACACCTTC CASSLVRGGYGYTF
TRBJ2-2 TRBV5-1 . . TGCGCCAGCAGCTTGGGGTACCCCGGGACCGGGGAGCTGTTTTTT CASSLGYPGTGELFF
TRBJ2-7 TRBV11-2 . TRBD2 TGTGCCAGCAGCTTAGTAGCGGGCTCCTACGAGCAGTACTTC CASSLVAGSYEQYF
TRBJ1-5 TRBV7-9 . TRBD1 TGTGCCAGCAGCTTAGATGTGACAGGGGTCCAGCCCCAGCATTTT CASSLDVTGVQPQHF
TRBJ1-2 TRBV4-1 few . TGCGCCAGCAGCCAGACGGCGGGGGAAACCTTCTATGGCTACACCTTC CASSQTAGETFYGYTF
TRBJ2-5 TRBV21-1 . . TGTGCCAGCAACGATTCCCAAAGTGAGCGGGGGGGCTCGAAGACCCAGTACTTC CASNDSQSERGGSKTQYF
TRBJ2-5 TRBV11-2 . . TGTGCCAGCAGCCCGGGTGGGTTAGAGACCCAGTACTTC CASSPGGLETQYF
TRBJ2-7 TRBV2 . TRBD1 TGTGCCAGCAGTGTCCCCTGGACAGGGGGAATCGAGCAGTACTTC CASSVPWTGGIEQYF
TRBJ2-5 TRBV2 few TRBD2 TGTGCCAGCAGTGGCGGGGGGGTCGCGGCGGCCCAGTACTTC CASSGGGVAAAQYF
TRBJ2-7 TRBV6-6 few . TGTGCCAGCAGTTACTCCCTGTGGGGGGCTAGCGGCGAGCAGTACTTC CASSYSLWGASGEQYF
TRBJ1-2 TRBV4-2 . . TGTGCCAGCAGCCAAGGGGCGACTGGCTACACCTTC CASSQGATGYTF
TRBJ1-3 TRBV7-2 . TRBD1 TGTGCCAGCAGCCCCAAGACAGGGGGAAACACCATATATTTT CASSPKTGGNTIYF
TRBJ1-2 TRBV28 . . TGTGCCAGCATGAATAGAGCCTATGGCTACACCTTC CASMNRAYGYTF
TRBJ1-1 TRBV30 . . TGTGCCTGGAGTGCGGACTTGAACACTGAAGCTTTCTTT CAWSADLNTEAFF
TRBJ2-6 TRBV2 . . TGTGCCAGCCTACCCTCATCTGGGGCCAACGTCCTGACTTTC CASLPSSGANVLTF
TRBJ2-7 TRBV5-1 few . TGCGCCAGCAGCTTGGATCAGGGGCGCACCTACGAGCAGTACTTC CASSLDQGRTYEQYF
TRBJ2-7 TRBV5-6 . . TGTGCCAGCAGCTTCCGGGGAGCCCACGAGCAGTACTTC CASSFRGAHEQYF
TRBJ1-6 TRBV18 . . TGTGCCAGCTCACCACCGTGGACGGGAGATTCACCCCTCCACTTT CASSPPWTGDSPLHF
TRBJ1-2 TRBV19 . . TGTGCCAGTAGTATGGAGGGGTTTAGCGGCTACACCTTC CASSMEGFSGYTF
TRBJ2-7 TRBV7-8 . TRBD1 TGTGCCAGCAGCCCAGGACAGGCAGACGAGCAGTACTTC CASSPGQADEQYF
TRBJ1-4 TRBV18 . . TGTGCCAGCTCACCAGCAGCAACTAATGAAAAACTGTTTTTT CASSPAATNEKLFF
TRBJ1-2 TRBV10-3 . TRBD1 TGTGCCATCAGTGAGTCGGGACAGCCAGATTATGGCTACACCTTC CAISESGQPDYGYTF
TRBJ2-7 TRBV7-2 . . TGTGCCAGCAGCCCTAGCTCCTACGAGCAGTACTTC CASSPSSYEQYF
TRBJ1-5 TRBV7-2 once TRBD1 TGTGCCAGCAGCAATGGACAGGGGCTTAGCAATCAGCCCCAGCATTTT CASSNGQGLSNQPQHF
TRBJ2-5 TRBV18 once TRBD1 TGTGCCAGCTCTCAGGACAGGATCTCGGAGACCCAGTACTTC CASSQDRISETQYF
TRBJ1-2 TRBV11-2 . TRBD1 TGTGCCAGCAGCTTGGACAGGGCAGGAGATGGCTACACCTTC CASSLDRAGDGYTF
TRBJ2-1 TRBV19 . TRBD2 TGTGCCAGTAGGGGACTAGCGGGTGAGCAGTTCTTC CASRGLAGEQFF
TRBJ1-3 TRBV7-9 few . TGTGCCAGCAGCTTTCAGGAATCTGGAAACACCATATATTTT CASSFQESGNTIYF
TRBJ2-6 TRBV5-1 . TRBD1 TGCGCCAGCAGCTTGGCCCCCGGGACAGGGGGCTCTGGGGCCAACGTCCTGACTTTC CASSLAPGTGGSGANVLTF
TRBJ2-4 TRBV4-1 . TRBD2 TGCGCCAGCAGCCAACTCAGCGGGGGGGCCAAAAACATTCAGTACTTC CASSQLSGGAKNIQYF
TRBJ2-5 TRBV18 . . TGTGCCAGCTCACCTCCGCTGGGGCAGACCCAGTACTTC CASSPPLGQTQYF